This TCR beta chain was profiled in a study of Graves' ophthalmopathy and Graves' hyperthyroidism. In regard to this clonotype: Its antigen is still unknown.

The CDR3 runs to 13 residues. V was clipped by 3 bases and J by 4 bases, with 6 bases between them. The starting material, roughly 9.7 ml of fresh peripheral blood, provided the PBMCs. Study findings and constraints: Blood also harbored most expanded thyroid clonotypes above 0.001 frequency. A model built from 13 signatures distinguished ophthalmopathy from stable hyperthyroidism with approximately 89% sensitivity and about 84% specificity.

The authors amplified TCR beta CDR3 regions, and they did so from RNA transcripts for repertoire sequencing. First-round RT-PCR with HTBI primers preceded a second-round multiplex PCR. From the multiplex PCR reads, TCRdb called clonotypes with MiXCR, one entry per CDR3 protein. The sample holds 600,000 to 950,000 distinct CDR3 sequences, approximately 40% seen once. Sequenced sample: peripheral blood. The chain is built from TRBV12-3 or TRBV12-4 and TRBJ1-4; D unclear. The TCR comes from an adult man with Graves' ophthalmopathy. CDR3 region: CASSFIGNEKLFF. The CDR3 DNA is TGTGCCAGCAGTTTTATCGGTAATGAAAAACTGTTTTTT.